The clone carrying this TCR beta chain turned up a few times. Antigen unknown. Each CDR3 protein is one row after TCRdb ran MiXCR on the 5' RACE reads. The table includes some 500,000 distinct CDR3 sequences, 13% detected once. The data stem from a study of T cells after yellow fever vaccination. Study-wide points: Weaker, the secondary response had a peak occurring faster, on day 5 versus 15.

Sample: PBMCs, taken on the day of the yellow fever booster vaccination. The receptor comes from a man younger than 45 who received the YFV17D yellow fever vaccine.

CDR3 residues: CASSYSPRRGNTEAFF. Here the CDR3 DNA reads TGTGCCAGCAGTTACTCCCCGAGACGGGGGAACACTGAAGCTTTCTTT. The chain couples TRBV6-2 or TRBV6-3 to TRBJ1-1, with unresolved D. Trimming took 0 bases from V and 1 from J, leaving 12 bases between them. Germline CDR1 and CDR2: MNHEY and SVGEGT. The CDR3 covers 16 residues.